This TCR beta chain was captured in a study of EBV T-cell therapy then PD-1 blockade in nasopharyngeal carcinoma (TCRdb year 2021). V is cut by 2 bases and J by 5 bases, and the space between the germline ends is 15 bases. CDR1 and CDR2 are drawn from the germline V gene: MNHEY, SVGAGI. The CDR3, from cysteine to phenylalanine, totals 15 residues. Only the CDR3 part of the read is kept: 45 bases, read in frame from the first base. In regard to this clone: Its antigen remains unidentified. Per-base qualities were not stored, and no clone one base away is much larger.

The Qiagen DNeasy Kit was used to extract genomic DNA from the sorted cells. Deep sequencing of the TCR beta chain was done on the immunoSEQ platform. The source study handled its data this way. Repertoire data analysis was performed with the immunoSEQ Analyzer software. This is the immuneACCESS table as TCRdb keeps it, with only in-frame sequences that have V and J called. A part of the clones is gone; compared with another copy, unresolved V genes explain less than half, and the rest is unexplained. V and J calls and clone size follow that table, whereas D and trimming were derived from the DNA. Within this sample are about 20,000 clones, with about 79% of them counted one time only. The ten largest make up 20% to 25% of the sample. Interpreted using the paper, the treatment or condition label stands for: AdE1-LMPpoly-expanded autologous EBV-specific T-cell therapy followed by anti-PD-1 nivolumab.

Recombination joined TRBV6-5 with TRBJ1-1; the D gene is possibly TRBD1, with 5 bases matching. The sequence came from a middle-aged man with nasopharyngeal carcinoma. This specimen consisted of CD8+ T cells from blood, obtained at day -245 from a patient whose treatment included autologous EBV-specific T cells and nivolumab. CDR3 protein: CASSYVTGARTEAFF. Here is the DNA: TGTGCCAGCAGTTACGTCACAGGTGCACGGACTGAAGCTTTCTTT.